This T cell receptor (beta chain) is drawn from a study of blood T cell repertoires in COVID-19. At the level of the study: The United States, Italy and Spain were the sources of the acute and convalescent COVID-19 samples. T cells, B-cell-depleted T cells, or PBMCs supplied cDNA or gDNA.

There are many counts of this clone. V gave up 4 bases and J gave up 1 base, with 7 bases separating them. The CDR3 is 14 residues long. Germline V gene sequence: CDR1 SGHNT, CDR2 YENEEA. Per the authors' pipeline: Cell counts per sample came from amplifying reference gene primers. Some clones are missing from TCRdb's copy, which holds only in-frame ones; the method was immunoSEQ multiplex PCR. V and J calls and clone size are those listed in that table; D and trimming were worked out from the DNA. The sample holds 110,000 to 150,000 clones, 84% seen once. The receptor comes from a human donor in a cohort sampled during active COVID-19. Sequencing was done on a sample of peripheral blood. V usage is TRBV11-3 and J usage is TRBJ2-2; TRBD1 might be the D (6 bases). CDR3: CASSSGQNTGELFF. The DNA of the CDR3 is TGTGCCAGCAGCTCGGGACAGAACACCGGGGAGCTGTTTTTT.